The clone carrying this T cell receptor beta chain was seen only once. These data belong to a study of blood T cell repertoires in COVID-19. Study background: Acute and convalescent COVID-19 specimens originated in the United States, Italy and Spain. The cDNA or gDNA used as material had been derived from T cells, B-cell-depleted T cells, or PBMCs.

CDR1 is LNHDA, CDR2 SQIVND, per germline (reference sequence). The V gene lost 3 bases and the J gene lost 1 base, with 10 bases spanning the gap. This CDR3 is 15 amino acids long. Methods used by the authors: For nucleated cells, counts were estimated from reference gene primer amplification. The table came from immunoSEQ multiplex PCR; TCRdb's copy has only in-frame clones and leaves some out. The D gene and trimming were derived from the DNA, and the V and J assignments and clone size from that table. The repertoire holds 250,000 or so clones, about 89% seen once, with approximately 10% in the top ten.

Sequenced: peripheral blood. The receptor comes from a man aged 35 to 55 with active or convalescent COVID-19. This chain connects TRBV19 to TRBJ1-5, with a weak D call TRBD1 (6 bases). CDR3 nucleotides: TGTGCCAGTAGTATGGGGGGGCGCAGCAATCAGCCCCAGCATTTT. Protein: CASSMGGRSNQPQHF.